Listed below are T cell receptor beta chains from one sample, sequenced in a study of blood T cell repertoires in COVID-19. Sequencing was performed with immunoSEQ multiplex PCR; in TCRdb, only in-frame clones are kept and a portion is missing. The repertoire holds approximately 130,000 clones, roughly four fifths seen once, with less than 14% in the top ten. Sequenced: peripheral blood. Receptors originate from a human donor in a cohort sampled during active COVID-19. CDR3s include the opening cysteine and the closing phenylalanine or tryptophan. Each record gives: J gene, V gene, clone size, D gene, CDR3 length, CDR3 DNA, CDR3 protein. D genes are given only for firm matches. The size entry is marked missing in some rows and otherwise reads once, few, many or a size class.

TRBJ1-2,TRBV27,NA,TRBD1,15,TGTGCCAGCAGTCCGGGACAGCGGGCTGGCTATGGCTACACCTTC,CASSPGQRAGYGYTF
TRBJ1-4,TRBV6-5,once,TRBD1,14,TGTGCCAGCAGAAGACAGGGGGCAGGTGAAAAACTGTTTTTT,CASRRQGAGEKLFF
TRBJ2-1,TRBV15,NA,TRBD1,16,TGTGCCACCAGCAGAGATAAGACAGGGGGCTGGAATGAGCAGTTCTTC,CATSRDKTGGWNEQFF
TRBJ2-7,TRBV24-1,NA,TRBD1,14,TGTGCCACCAGTGAGAGGACAGGGAAGGACGAGCAGTACTTC,CATSERTGKDEQYF
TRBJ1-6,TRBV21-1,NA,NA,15,TGTGCCAGCTTCAAATGGGGGGGATACTGCTCACCCCTCCACTTT,CASFKWGGYCSPLHF
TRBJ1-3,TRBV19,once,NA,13,TGTGCCAGTAGTATAGTATCGGGAAACACCATATATTTT,CASSIVSGNTIYF
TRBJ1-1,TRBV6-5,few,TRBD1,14,TGTGCCAGCACTCAGGGGGCTATGGGCACTGAAGCTTTCTTT,CASTQGAMGTEAFF
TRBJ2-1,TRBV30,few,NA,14,TGTGCCTGGAGTGGCCAGTTGGGCGTCAATGAGCAGTTCTTC,CAWSGQLGVNEQFF
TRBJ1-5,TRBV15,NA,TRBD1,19,TGTGCCACCAGCATACCGGGACAGGGCCTTATCGCGGGCAATCAGCCCCAGCATTTT,CATSIPGQGLIAGNQPQHF
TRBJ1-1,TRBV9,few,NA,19,TGTGCCAGCAGCTCAACTACCCCGGGGCTAGGGGGGGTTGGCACTGAAGCTTTCTTT,CASSSTTPGLGGVGTEAFF
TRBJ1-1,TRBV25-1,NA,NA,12,TGTGCCAGCAGTCCGTCGGACACTGAAGCTTTCTTT,CASSPSDTEAFF
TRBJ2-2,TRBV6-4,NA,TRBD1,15,TGTGCCAGCAGCCCCGGGACAGGGGACACCGGGGAGCTGTTTTTT,CASSPGTGDTGELFF
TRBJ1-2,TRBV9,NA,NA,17,TGTGCCAGCAGCCGCCCCGGGACAATTGGGGCTGACTATGGCTACACCTTC,CASSRPGTIGADYGYTF
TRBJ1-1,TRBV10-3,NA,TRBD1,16,TGTGCCATCAGTGCAGACCGGACAGGAGGTGACACTGAAGCTTTCTTT,CAISADRTGGDTEAFF
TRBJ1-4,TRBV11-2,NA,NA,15,TGTGCCAGCAGCTTAAAGGGTCAGGGGTCGGAAAAACTGTTTTTT,CASSLKGQGSEKLFF
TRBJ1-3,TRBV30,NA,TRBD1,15,TGTGCCTGCCCAGACGACAGGGGCTCTGGAAACACCATATATTTT,CACPDDRGSGNTIYF
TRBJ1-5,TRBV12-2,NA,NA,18,TGTGCAAGTCGCTGTGAACCCTCGGGGACTTATAGCAATCAGCCCCAGCATTTT,CASRCEPSGTYSNQPQHF
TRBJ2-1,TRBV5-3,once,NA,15,TGTGCCAGAAGCTTGGTCGAGGGATTGAGCAATGAGCAGTTCTTC,CARSLVEGLSNEQFF
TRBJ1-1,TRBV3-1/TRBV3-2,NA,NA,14,TGTGCCAGCGGTTCTGCTGGGGGGGGGACTGAAGCTTTCTTT,CASGSAGGGTEAFF
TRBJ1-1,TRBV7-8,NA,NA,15,TGTGCCAGCAGAGCTTATCGTGCAGGGTTGACTGAAGCTTTCTTT,CASRAYRAGLTEAFF
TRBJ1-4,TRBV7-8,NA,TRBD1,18,TGTGCCAGCAGCCCCAGGGCAGGGGGAGGAGTTGCTAATGAAAAACTGTTTTTT,CASSPRAGGGVANEKLFF
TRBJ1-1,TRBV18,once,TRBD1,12,TGTGCCAGCTCACCCCCACAGGGGTTAGCTTTCTTT,CASSPPQGLAFF
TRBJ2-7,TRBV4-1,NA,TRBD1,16,TGCGCCAGCAGCCAATTGAGTGGGACAGGGGCCTACGAGCAGTACTTC,CASSQLSGTGAYEQYF
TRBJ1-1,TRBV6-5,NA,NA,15,TGTGCCAGCAGTTACTCCTTAACGGGTAACACTGAAGCTTTCTTT,CASSYSLTGNTEAFF
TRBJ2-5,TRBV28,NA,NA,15,TGTGCCAGCAGTTTAAATCCAGGGGATGGAGAGACCCAGTACTTC,CASSLNPGDGETQYF
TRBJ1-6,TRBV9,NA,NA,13,TGTGCCAGCAGCGTAGATGGGGGCTCACCCCTCCACTTT,CASSVDGGSPLHF
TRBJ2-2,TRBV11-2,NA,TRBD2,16,TGTGCCAGCAGCCCACCCGGGACTATAAACACCGGGGAGCTGTTTTTT,CASSPPGTINTGELFF
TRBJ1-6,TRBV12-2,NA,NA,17,TGTGCAAGTCGCCCCAAACTGGGCGGGCAGACGCATTCACCCCTCCACTTT,CASRPKLGGQTHSPLHF
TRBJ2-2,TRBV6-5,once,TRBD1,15,TGTGCCAGCGGGATCGACAGGGAGTACTCCGGGGAGCTGTTTTTT,CASGIDREYSGELFF
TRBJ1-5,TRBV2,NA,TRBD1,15,TGTGCCAGCAGTGAAGCCGACAGGGAGCTCCAGCCCCAGCATTTT,CASSEADRELQPQHF
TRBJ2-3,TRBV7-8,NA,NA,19,TGTGCCAGCAGCTTAACGTTAGGTAGTAGGAACAGGGCAACAGATACGCAGTATTTT,CASSLTLGSRNRATDTQYF
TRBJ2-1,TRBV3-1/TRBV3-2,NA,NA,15,TGTGCCAGCAGCCAAGATGGGGGGAAACACAACGAGCAGTTCTTC,CASSQDGGKHNEQFF
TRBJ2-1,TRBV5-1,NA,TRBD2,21,TGCGCCAGCAGCCCTCCCATTAGACTAGCGGGGAACCCCAGCTCCTACAATGAGCAGTTCTTC,CASSPPIRLAGNPSSYNEQFF
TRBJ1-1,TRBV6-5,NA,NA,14,TGTGCCAGCACTCCTGAACAGGGTGCCACTGAAGCTTTCTTT,CASTPEQGATEAFF
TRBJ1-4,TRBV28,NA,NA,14,TGTGCCAGCAGTCTGGGGCGCGGGAGGGAAAAACTGTTTTTT,CASSLGRGREKLFF
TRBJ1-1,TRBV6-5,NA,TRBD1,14,TGTGCCAGCAGTCATAACAGGGGGCGCGGGGAAGCTTTCTTT,CASSHNRGRGEAFF
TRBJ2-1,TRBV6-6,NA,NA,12,TGTGCCAGCAGCCGTGCGGGCAATGAGCAGTTCTTC,CASSRAGNEQFF
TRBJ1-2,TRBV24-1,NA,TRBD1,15,TGTGCCACCAGTGATTTCGGGACAGGGGGCGATGGCTACACCTTC,CATSDFGTGGDGYTF
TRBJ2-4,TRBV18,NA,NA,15,TGTGCCAGCTCACCACCGATCAGGGGAGGGAACATTCAGTACTTC,CASSPPIRGGNIQYF
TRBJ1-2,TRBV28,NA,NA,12,TGTGCCAGCAGGCCACTTCTCTATGGCTACACCTTC,CASRPLLYGYTF